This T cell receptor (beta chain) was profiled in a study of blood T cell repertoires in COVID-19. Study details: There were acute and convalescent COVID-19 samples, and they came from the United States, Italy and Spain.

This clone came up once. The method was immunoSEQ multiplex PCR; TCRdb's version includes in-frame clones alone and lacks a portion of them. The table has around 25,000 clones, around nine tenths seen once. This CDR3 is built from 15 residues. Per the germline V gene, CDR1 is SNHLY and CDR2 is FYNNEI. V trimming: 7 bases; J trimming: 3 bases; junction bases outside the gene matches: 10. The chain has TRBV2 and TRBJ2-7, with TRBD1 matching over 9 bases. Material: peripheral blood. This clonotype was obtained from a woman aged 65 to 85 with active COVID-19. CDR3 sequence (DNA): TGTGCCAGCAATTTTATCGGGACAGGGCTCTACGAGCAGTACTTC. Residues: CASNFIGTGLYEQYF.